The 7 T cell receptor beta chains given below trace back to one sample, sequenced in a study of response to subunit inactivated influenza vaccine. TCRdb ran MiXCR on the RT-PCR reads and lists one entry per CDR3 protein. There are around 480,000 distinct CDR3 sequences in the sample; approximately 11% occur only once, and about an eighth lies in the top ten. The sequencing here drew on PBMCs from blood, taken about 40 days after vaccination. These receptor sequences come from a man aged 45-60 years who received an inactivated influenza vaccine.

In its sample, this clonotype was seen a few times. The rearrangement links TRBV7-9 to TRBJ2-1; 10 nucleotides align to TRBD1. V shed 2 bases, J shed 4 bases, and the junction held 2 bases outside the gene matches. Germline values: CDR1 SEHNR, CDR2 FQNEAQ (reference sequence). This CDR3 has 15 amino acids. The CDR3 region has the DNA TGTGCCAGCAGCTTAAGGACAGGGGGTTACAATGAGCAGTTCTTC. It specifies CASSLRTGGYNEQFF. Using reference TRBV7-9 and TRBJ2-1 for the parts outside the CDR3, the full variable domain is DTGVSQNPRHKITKRGQNVTFRCDPISEHNRLYWYRQTLGQGPEFLTYFQNEAQLEKSRLLSDRFSAERPKGSFSTLEIQRTEQGDSAMYLCASSLRTGGYNEQFFGPGTRLTVL.

The chain recombines TRBV20-1 with TRBJ2-2; 7 bases are a match to TRBD2. V lost 3 bases to trimming and J lost 7 bases; unmatched junction nucleotides: 5. CDR1 is DFQATT, CDR2 SNEGSKA, per germline (reference sequence). The CDR3 loop spans 13 amino acids. DNA for the CDR3: TGCAGTGCTAGCGGGACTACCAGCGGGGAGCTGTTTTTT. It encodes CSASGTTSGELFF.

This clonotype was recorded a few times. The chain is built from TRBV6-6 and TRBJ2-7, with a weak D call TRBD1 (5 bases). CDR1 is MNHNY, CDR2 SVGAGI, per germline (reference sequence). V was trimmed by 2 bases and J by 3 bases, leaving 8 bases between them. CDR3 length: 13 amino acids. The CDR3 DNA is TGTGCCAGCAGTTACATAGGGGTCTACGAGCAGTACTTC. The encoded protein is CASSYIGVYEQYF.

This clonotype was recorded at least ten times. The junction departs from the called germline gene at one end, perhaps through a read error. The CDR3: CSVEKTLSHEQYF. CDR3 in DNA: TGCAGCGTTGAAAAAACACTCTCCCACGAGCAGTACTTC. The genes are TRBV29-1 and TRBJ2-7; no clear D gene. Germline loops: CDR1 SQVTM, CDR2 ANQGSEA. There are 13 residues in the CDR3.

This chain links TRBV28 with TRBJ2-6; the D is unclear. Trimming stripped 2 bases from V and 1 base from J, with 9 bases between. The CDR3 is 16 amino acids. The germline V gene has CDR1 MDHEN and CDR2 SYDVKM. CDR3 protein: CASSLTGPSGANVLTF. As DNA, the CDR3 is TGTGCCAGCAGTTTAACCGGTCCGTCTGGGGCCAACGTCCTGACTTTC.

This clonotype came up a few times. This chain connects TRBV10-2 to TRBJ2-7; 7 positions match TRBD2. Germline CDR1 WSHSY, CDR2 SAAADI. Trimming cost V 8 bases and J 3 bases; bases outside gene matches: 13. This CDR3 region has 15 residues. CDR3 in amino acids: CASQLRAGLNYEQYF. The CDR3 DNA is TGCGCCAGCCAACTAAGAGCGGGACTCAACTACGAGCAGTACTTC.

This chain uses TRBV25-1 with TRBJ2-7; D gene uncertain. Trimming shortened V by 4 bases and J by 4 bases, and 11 bases separated the two germline ends. The germline V gene has CDR1 MGHDK and CDR2 SYGVNS. This CDR3 spans 13 amino acids. Here the CDR3 reads CASSGNTLYEQYF. The CDR3, as DNA: TGTGCCAGCAGTGGAAACACTTTATACGAGCAGTACTTC.